Listed below are T cell receptor beta chains from one sample, sequenced in a study of cytomegalovirus exposure and HLA in healthy donors. Generated by immunoSEQ multiplex PCR, the TCRdb table keeps only in-frame clones and is missing some. Among 140,000 to 150,000 clones listed, about 95% were seen once. The sample comprised PBMCs. These receptors were taken from a man aged 18 to 35 in good health and CMV-seropositive. Both conserved end residues are part of each CDR3. Fields, in order: clone size, D gene, J gene, V gene, CDR3 DNA, CDR3 protein. The D gene is left open where the match is weak. The size entry is marked missing in some rows and otherwise reads once, few, many or a size class.

-,TRBD1,TRBJ2-7,TRBV28,TGTGCCAGCACCTCACACGGGACAGACCTTCCCTACGAGCAGTACTTC,CASTSHGTDLPYEQYF
once,-,TRBJ2-3,TRBV5-4,TGTGCCAGCAGCCCAGGGCAGGGGATAACAGATACGCAGTATTTT,CASSPGQGITDTQYF
-,TRBD1,TRBJ2-5,TRBV5-1,TGCGCCAGCAGCGAGGACAGGGCGCAAGAGACCCAGTACTTC,CASSEDRAQETQYF
-,TRBD2,TRBJ2-6,TRBV7-8,TGTGCCAGGAATAGCGGGGTCAACTCTGGGGCCAACGTCCTGACTTTC,CARNSGVNSGANVLTF
-,-,TRBJ2-7,TRBV19,TGTGCCAGTAGTGCGGGACTTGGGAGCTCCTACGAGCAGTACTTC,CASSAGLGSSYEQYF
-,TRBD1,TRBJ1-1,TRBV6-4,TGTGCCAGCAGTCCCGGGACAGGGGGGACCACTGAAGCTTTCTTT,CASSPGTGGTTEAFF
once,-,TRBJ1-2,TRBV7-9,TGTGCCAGCAGCTCACAACAGGGATACTATGGCTACACCTTC,CASSSQQGYYGYTF
-,-,TRBJ2-1,TRBV5-1,TGCGCCAGCAGCTGGAGGGGCGGATTCAACAATGAGCAGTTCTTC,CASSWRGGFNNEQFF
-,-,TRBJ2-3,TRBV28,TGTGCCAGCACCCGGGGGAACACCGCAGATACGCAGTATTTT,CASTRGNTADTQYF
-,-,TRBJ2-7,TRBV5-6,TGTGCCAGCAGCTTGGACAGAACCTACGAGCAGTACTTC,CASSLDRTYEQYF
-,TRBD1,TRBJ2-7,TRBV5-6,TGTGCCAGCAGCCTCGACAGGGTCTACGAGCAGTACTTC,CASSLDRVYEQYF
-,TRBD2,TRBJ2-1,TRBV28,TGTGCCAGCAGCGGACTAGCGGGATCTTACAATGAGCAGTTCTTC,CASSGLAGSYNEQFF
-,TRBD1,TRBJ1-1,TRBV6-5,TGTGCCAGCGGGACAGGGCGGACTGAAGCTTTCTTT,CASGTGRTEAFF
once,TRBD2,TRBJ2-3,TRBV7-2,TGTGCCAGCAGCTTTTCACTAGCGGGCACAGATACGCAGTATTTT,CASSFSLAGTDTQYF
-,TRBD1,TRBJ2-3,TRBV2,TGTGCCAGCAGTGTTCCTAGGACAGGGGGCGAGACAGATACGCAGTATTTT,CASSVPRTGGETDTQYF
once,-,TRBJ2-7,TRBV12-1,TGTGCCAGCAGCGGGACACCGGGACAGGGCCACGAGCAGTACTTC,CASSGTPGQGHEQYF
-,-,TRBJ2-3,TRBV4-2,TGTGCCAGCAGCCAATTCAGGGTCGATACGCAGTATTTT,CASSQFRVDTQYF
few,TRBD2,TRBJ2-1,TRBV5-1,TGCGCCAGCAGCCCGGGACTAGCGGGAGGCTTGTACAATGAGCAGTTCTTC,CASSPGLAGGLYNEQFF
-,TRBD2,TRBJ2-7,TRBV6-1,TGTGCCAGCAGCTCCAGCGGGAGCCCCTACGAGCAGTACTTC,CASSSSGSPYEQYF
once,-,TRBJ1-4,TRBV11-2,TGTGCCAGCAGCTTAGGCAGGGCAACTAATGAAAAACTGTTTTTT,CASSLGRATNEKLFF
-,TRBD1,TRBJ2-1,TRBV5-6,TGTGCCAGCAGCCCGGATGGGACAGGCTCCTACAATGAGCAGTTCTTC,CASSPDGTGSYNEQFF
-,-,TRBJ2-1,TRBV29-1,TGCAGCGTTACTCCTTCTGTCAATGAGCAGTTCTTC,CSVTPSVNEQFF
-,TRBD2,TRBJ2-1,TRBV5-4,TGTGCCAGCAGCTTACTAGCGGGAGGTGGGGGTGAGCAGTTCTTC,CASSLLAGGGGEQFF
-,TRBD1,TRBJ1-2,TRBV5-1,TGCGCCAGCAGACCCCGTGGGACAGGATCGACTAACTATGGCTACACCTTC,CASRPRGTGSTNYGYTF
-,-,TRBJ1-1,TRBV11-2,TGTGCCAGCAACATACAGGGTGGCAACACTGAAGCTTTCTTT,CASNIQGGNTEAFF
-,-,TRBJ2-7,TRBV7-3,TGTGCCAGCAGCCCCGGGCTGGGGCTCGAGCAGTACTTC,CASSPGLGLEQYF
-,-,TRBJ2-5,TRBV9,TGTGCCAGCAGCGTAGTCCCTGGCCCCGAGACCCAGTACTTC,CASSVVPGPETQYF
-,-,TRBJ2-7,TRBV7-9,TGTGCCAGCAGCTTAGCTGGGGCAATCGACGAGCAGTACTTC,CASSLAGAIDEQYF
-,-,TRBJ1-3,TRBV5-1,TGCGCCAGCAGCCTTCTCTCAGCGTTCTCTGGAAACACCATATATTTT,CASSLLSAFSGNTIYF
-,-,TRBJ2-5,TRBV5-8,TGTGCCAGCAGCTTGGGTGTTGCAGGCGTCCAAGAGACCCAGTACTTC,CASSLGVAGVQETQYF
-,-,TRBJ1-1,TRBV29-1,TGCAGCGTTGAGCCTGTGGGGGGGAACACTGAAGCTTTCTTT,CSVEPVGGNTEAFF
-,TRBD1,TRBJ1-5,TRBV28,TGTGCCAGCACTCTTAGGGGGTACAGGGGTGGCCAGCCCCAGCATTTT,CASTLRGYRGGQPQHF
-,-,TRBJ1-1,TRBV7-2,TGTGCCAGCAGCCTGGACGGCGGGACAGCTTTCTTT,CASSLDGGTAFF
-,-,TRBJ2-1,TRBV6-5,TGTGCCAGCAGTTACTCGTCTGCCTACAATGAGCAGTTCTTC,CASSYSSAYNEQFF
-,TRBD1,TRBJ2-7,TRBV5-4,TGTGCCAGCAGCACCCGGGACAGGGGGGACAACGAGCAGTACTTC,CASSTRDRGDNEQYF
-,TRBD1,TRBJ2-2,TRBV4-2,TGTGCCAGCAGCCCGACAGGGGGCCGAGGCGGGGAGCTGTTTTTT,CASSPTGGRGGELFF
-,-,TRBJ2-7,TRBV2,TGTGCCAGCAGTGAGAGAGGCTACGAGCAGTACTTC,CASSERGYEQYF
-,TRBD1,TRBJ1-1,TRBV11-1,TGTGCCAGCAGCAGAAGACCGGGACAGTACACTGAAGCTTTCTTT,CASSRRPGQYTEAFF
-,TRBD2,TRBJ2-7,TRBV7-8,TGTGCCAGCAGCTTAAGCGGGAGCCCCGAGCAGTACTTC,CASSLSGSPEQYF
-,-,TRBJ2-5,TRBV5-5,TGTGCCAGCAGTAGTTCAGGGCGTACCGAAGAGACCCAGTACTTC,CASSSSGRTEETQYF
-,TRBD1,TRBJ1-1,TRBV19,TGTGCCAGTCTCGTGTCCAGGGGGACTGAAGCTTTCTTT,CASLVSRGTEAFF